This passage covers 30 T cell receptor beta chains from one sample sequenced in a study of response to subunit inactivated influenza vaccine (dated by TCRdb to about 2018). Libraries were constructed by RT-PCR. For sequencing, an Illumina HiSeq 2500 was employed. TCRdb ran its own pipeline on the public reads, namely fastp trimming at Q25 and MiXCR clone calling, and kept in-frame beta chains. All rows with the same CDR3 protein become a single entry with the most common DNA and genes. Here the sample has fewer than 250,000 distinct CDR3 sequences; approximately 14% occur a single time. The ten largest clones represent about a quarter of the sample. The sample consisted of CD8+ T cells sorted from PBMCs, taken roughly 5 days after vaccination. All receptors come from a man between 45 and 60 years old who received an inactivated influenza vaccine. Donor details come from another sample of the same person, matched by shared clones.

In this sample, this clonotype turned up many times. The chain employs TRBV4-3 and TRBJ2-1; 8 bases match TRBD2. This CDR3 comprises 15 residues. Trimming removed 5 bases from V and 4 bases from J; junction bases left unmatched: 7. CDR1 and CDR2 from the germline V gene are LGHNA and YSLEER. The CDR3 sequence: CASSSVAGMYNEQFF. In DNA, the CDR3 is TGCGCCAGCAGCTCAGTAGCGGGGATGTACAATGAGCAGTTCTTC.

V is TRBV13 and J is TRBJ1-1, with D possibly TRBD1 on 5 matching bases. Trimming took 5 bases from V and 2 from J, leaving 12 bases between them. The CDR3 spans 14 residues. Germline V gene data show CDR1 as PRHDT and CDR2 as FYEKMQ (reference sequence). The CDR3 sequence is CASSPRQRNTEAFF. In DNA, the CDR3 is TGTGCCAGCAGCCCGCGACAGAGAAACACTGAAGCTTTCTTT.

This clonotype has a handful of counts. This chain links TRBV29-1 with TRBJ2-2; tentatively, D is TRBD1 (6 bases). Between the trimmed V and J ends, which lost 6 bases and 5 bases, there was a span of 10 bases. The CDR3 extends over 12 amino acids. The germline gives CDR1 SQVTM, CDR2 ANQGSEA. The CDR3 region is CSVEDRTGELFF. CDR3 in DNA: TGCAGCGTGGAGGACAGAACCGGGGAGCTGTTTTTT.

The CDR3 reads CASSPRLAGGLDTQYF. The CDR3 nucleotides read TGTGCCAGCAGCCCCCGACTAGCGGGAGGGCTGGATACGCAGTATTTT. J is TRBJ2-3 and V is TRBV21-1; TRBD2 reflects the table's D call only, with no check against the DNA. TRBV21-1 is shown as a pseudogene. The CDR3 is 16 amino acids.

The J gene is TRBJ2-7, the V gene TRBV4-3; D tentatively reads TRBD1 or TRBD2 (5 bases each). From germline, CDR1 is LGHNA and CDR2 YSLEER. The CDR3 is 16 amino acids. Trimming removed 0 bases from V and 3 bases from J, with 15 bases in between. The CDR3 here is CASSQDRGGRSYEQYF. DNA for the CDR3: TGCGCCAGCAGCCAAGATCGGGGCGGACGAAGCTACGAGCAGTACTTC.

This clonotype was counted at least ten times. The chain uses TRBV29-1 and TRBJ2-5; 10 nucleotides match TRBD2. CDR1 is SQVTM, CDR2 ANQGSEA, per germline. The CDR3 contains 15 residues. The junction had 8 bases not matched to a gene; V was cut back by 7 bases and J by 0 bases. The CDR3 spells CSGLLAGLYQETQYF. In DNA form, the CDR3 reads TGCAGCGGCTTACTAGCGGGGTTGTACCAAGAGACCCAGTACTTC.

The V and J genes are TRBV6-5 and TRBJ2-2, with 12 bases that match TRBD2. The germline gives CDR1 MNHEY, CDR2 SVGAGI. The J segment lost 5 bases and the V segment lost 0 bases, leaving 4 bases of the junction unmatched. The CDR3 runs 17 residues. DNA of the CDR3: TGTGCCAGCAGTTACTCGTTCCTAGCGGGGGGGACCGGGGAGCTGTTTTTT. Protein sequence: CASSYSFLAGGTGELFF.

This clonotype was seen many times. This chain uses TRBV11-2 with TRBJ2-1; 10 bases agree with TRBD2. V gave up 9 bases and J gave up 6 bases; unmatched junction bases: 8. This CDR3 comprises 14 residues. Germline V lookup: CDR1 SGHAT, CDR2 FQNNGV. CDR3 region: CASRAGGPGNEQFF. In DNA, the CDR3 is TGTGCCAGTAGAGCGGGAGGGCCGGGCAATGAGCAGTTCTTC.

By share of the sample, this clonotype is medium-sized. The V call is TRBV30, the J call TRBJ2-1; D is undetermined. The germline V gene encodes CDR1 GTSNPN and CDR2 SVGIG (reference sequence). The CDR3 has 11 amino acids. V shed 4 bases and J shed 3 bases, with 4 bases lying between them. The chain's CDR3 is CAWIDYNEQFF. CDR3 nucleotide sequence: TGTGCCTGGATTGACTACAATGAGCAGTTCTTC.

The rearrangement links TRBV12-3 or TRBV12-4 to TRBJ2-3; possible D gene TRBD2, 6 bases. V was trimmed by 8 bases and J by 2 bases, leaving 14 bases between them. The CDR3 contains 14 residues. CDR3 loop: CASYGGFPTDTQYF. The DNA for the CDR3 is TGTGCCAGCTATGGGGGGTTTCCCACAGATACGCAGTATTTT.

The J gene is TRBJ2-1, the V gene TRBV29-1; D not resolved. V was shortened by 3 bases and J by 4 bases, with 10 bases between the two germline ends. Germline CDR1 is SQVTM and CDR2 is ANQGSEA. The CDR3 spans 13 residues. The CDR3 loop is CSVDPEIYNEQFF. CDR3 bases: TGCAGCGTTGATCCCGAGATATACAATGAGCAGTTCTTC.

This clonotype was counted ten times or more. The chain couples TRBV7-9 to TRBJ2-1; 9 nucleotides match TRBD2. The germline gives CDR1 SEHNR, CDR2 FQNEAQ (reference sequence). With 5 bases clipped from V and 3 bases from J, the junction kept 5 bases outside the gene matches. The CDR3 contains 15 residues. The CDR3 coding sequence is TGTGCCAGCAGCCCCCGACTAGCGGACTACAATGAGCAGTTCTTC. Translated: CASSPRLADYNEQFF.

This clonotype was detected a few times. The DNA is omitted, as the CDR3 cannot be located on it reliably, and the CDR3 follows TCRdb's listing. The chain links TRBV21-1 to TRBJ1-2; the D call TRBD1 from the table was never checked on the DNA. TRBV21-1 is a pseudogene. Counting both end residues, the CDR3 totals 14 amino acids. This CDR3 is CASSKVGQGNGYTF.

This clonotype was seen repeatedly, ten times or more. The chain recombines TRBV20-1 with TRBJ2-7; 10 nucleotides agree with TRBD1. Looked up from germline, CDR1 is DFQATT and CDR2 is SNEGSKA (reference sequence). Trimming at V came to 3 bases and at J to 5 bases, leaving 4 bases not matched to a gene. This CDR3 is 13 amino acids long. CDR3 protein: CSARGQGSDEQYF. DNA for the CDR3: TGCAGTGCTAGGGGACAGGGGAGCGACGAGCAGTACTTC.

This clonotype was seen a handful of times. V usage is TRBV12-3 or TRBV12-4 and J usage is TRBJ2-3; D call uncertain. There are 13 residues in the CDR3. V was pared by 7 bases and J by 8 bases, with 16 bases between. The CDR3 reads CASTTRLYVTQYF. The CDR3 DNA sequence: TGTGCCAGCACCACCAGACTGTACGTTACGCAGTATTTT.

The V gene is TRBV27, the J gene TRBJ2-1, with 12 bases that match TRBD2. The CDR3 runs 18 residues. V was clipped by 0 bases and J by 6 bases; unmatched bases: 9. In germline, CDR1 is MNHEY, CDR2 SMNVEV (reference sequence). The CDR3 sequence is CASSLSVLAGGPGNEQFF. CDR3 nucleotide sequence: TGTGCCAGCAGTTTATCGGTGCTAGCGGGAGGGCCGGGCAATGAGCAGTTCTTC.

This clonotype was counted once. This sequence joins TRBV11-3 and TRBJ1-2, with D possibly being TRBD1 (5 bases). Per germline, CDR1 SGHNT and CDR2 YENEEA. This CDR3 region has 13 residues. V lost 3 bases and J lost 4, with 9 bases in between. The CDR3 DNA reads TGTGCCAGCAGCTTTCCGGGGGGCTATGGCTACACCTTC. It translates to CASSFPGGYGYTF.

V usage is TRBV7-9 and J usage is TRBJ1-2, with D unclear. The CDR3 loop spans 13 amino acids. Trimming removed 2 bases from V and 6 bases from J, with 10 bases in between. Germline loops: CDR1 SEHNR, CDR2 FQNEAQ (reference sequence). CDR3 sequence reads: CASSLQDRDGYTF. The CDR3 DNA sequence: TGTGCCAGCAGCTTACAGGACCGGGATGGCTACACCTTC.

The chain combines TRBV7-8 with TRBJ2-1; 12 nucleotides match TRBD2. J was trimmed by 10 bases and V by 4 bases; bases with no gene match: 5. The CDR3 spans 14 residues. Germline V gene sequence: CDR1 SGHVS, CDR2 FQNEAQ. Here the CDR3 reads CASSSSGRAGEQFF. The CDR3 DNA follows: TGTGCCAGCAGCTCTAGCGGGAGGGCCGGAGAGCAGTTCTTC.

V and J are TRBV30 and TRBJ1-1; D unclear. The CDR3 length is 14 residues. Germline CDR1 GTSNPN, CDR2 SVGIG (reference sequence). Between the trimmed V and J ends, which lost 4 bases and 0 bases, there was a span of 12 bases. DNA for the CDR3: TGTGCCTGGATAAGCACAGCTATGAACACTGAAGCTTTCTTT. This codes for CAWISTAMNTEAFF.

CDR3 nucleotides: TGTGCCAGCAGCTTAGGGGCCGAGTACCAAGAGACCCAGTACTTC. Its protein is CASSLGAEYQETQYF. J is TRBJ2-5 and V is TRBV13, with D unresolved. The CDR3 spans 15 residues. The V end was cut by 0 bases, the J end by 0 bases, with 8 bases between. Germline V gene sequence: CDR1 PRHDT, CDR2 FYEKMQ (reference sequence).

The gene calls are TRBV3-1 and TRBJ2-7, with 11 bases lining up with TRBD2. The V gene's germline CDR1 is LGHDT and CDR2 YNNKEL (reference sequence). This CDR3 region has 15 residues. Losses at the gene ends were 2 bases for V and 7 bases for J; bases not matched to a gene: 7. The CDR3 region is CASSQSLAGGLEQYF. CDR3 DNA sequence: TGTGCCAGCAGCCAAAGTCTAGCGGGGGGTTTGGAGCAGTACTTC.

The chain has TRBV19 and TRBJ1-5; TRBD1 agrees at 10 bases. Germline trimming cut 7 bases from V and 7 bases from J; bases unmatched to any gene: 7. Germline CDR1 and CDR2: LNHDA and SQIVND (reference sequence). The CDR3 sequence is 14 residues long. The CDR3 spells CASKGDRGRQPQHF. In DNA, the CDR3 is TGTGCCAGTAAAGGGGACAGGGGCAGGCAGCCCCAGCATTTT.

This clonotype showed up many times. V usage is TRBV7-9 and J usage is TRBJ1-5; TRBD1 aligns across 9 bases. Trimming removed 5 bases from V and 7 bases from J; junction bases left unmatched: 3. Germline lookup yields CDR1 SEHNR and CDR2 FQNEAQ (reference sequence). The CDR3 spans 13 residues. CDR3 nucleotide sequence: TGTGCCAGCAGCACAGGGGGCGAACAGCCCCAGCATTTT. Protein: CASSTGGEQPQHF.

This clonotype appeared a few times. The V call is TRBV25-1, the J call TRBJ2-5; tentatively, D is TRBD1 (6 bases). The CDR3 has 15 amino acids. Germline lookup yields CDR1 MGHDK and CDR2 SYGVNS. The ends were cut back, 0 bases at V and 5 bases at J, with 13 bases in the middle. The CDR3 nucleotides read TGTGCCAGCAGTGAATACCTGGGGGCCGACGAGACCCAGTACTTC. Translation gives CASSEYLGADETQYF.

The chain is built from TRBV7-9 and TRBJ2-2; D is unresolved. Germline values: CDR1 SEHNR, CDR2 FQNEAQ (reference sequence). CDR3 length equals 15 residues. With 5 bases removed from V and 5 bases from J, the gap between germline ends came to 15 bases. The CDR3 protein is CASSQISGLTGELFF. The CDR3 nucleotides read TGTGCCAGCAGCCAAATCTCGGGCCTAACCGGGGAGCTGTTTTTT.

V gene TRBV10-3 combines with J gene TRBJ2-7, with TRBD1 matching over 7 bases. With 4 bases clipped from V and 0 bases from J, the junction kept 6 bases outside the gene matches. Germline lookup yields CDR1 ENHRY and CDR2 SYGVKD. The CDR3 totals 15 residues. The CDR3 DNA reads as TGTGCCATCAGTGTAGGGTCAGGGGGCTCCTACGAGCAGTACTTC. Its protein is CAISVGSGGSYEQYF.

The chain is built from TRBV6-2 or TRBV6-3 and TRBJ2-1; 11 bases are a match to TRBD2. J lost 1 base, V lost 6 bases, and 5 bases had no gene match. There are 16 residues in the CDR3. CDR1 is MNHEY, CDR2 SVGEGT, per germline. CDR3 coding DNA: TGTGCCAGCAGCCTCGGGACTAGCGGATCCTACAATGAGCAGTTCTTC. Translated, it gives CASSLGTSGSYNEQFF.

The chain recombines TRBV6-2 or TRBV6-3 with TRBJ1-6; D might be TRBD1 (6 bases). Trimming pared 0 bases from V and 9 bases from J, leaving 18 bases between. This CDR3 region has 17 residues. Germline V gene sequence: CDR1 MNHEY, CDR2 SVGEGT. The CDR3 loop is CASSYSREWGLSSPLHF. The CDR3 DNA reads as TGTGCCAGCAGTTACTCGAGGGAGTGGGGGCTAAGTTCACCCCTCCACTTT.

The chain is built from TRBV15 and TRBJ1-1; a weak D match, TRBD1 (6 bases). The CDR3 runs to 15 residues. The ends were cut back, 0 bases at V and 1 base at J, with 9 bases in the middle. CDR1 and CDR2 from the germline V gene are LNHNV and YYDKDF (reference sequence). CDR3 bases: TGTGCCACCAGCAGAGAGGGGGGCCCGAACACTGAAGCTTTCTTT. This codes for CATSREGGPNTEAFF.